This TCR beta chain was retrieved from a study of human T cells and chemical hapten exposure (dated by TCRdb to 2020 to 2022). The study in broad terms: For sensitization, 2% DPC in acetone was applied to a 2 cm by 2 cm area of upper inner arm skin. Throughout the approximately 26-week study period, patients were also given weekly therapeutic DPC doses on the scalp. Patch testing on the upper back used Finn chambers containing 0.01% DPC, with scoring done after 6 days according to International Contact Dermatitis Research Group standards. Alopecia areata with under or over 50% scalp involvement, alopecia totalis and alopecia universalis were represented in the patient cohort, which was mostly female. Libraries were combined into a pool for sequencing, and differences in TCR yield between samples came mainly from small differences in library volumes within the pool. The study tracked peripheral blood TCR repertoire changes in vivo during primary and secondary sensitization to the hapten diphenylcyclopropenone (DPC) in alopecia patients. Blood samples were taken from patients before sensitization (week 0) and at 2, 6 and about 24 weeks after DPC sensitization. For TCR sequencing, blood came from 25 to 30 alopecia patients at anywhere from one to four time points (pre-sensitization, 2, 6 and 24 weeks). Here is what the overall study found, with its caveats: DPC sensitization did not change how many TCRs were above 1 in 1000 frequency, and no evidence was found of alterations in global repertoire structure. Significantly more large CDR3 similarity clusters were formed by expanded TCRs than by pre-sensitization or healthy control sets, consistent with antigen-driven responses. Repeated subsampling changed both the strength of the expansion versus patch-test correlation and the threshold at which that correlation became significant. Alopecia, a presumed autoimmune disease, was present in all patients, so the immune response of the patients might differ from that of healthy individuals. The number of PT1 expanded TCRs positively correlated with patch test score, significant at thresholds 8, 16 and 32 but not 4.

A word on this clonotype: Its antigen target is currently unknown. Per-base quality was not reported, and no clone a single base away is much larger than it.

Libraries were prepared through RACE. Sequencing used a NextSeq 500. Library preparation attached unique molecular identifiers to individual cDNA molecules for quantitative, reproducible TCR counting. From each blood RNA sample, both TCR alpha and TCR beta chains were sequenced. The study's processing was this. A median of approximately 96,000 TCRs per sample was observed, with a range of about 23,224 to 750,000. The Decombinator software suite was used to annotate V, J and CDR3 in the TCR reads. To make PS versus PT1 abundance plots, every sample was subsampled to the same number of TCRs (28,000). TCRs were defined as expanded if absent before sensitization and observed at least eight times at the 2-week time point. Clones were called with MiXCR by TCRdb after fastp trimmed the public reads at Q25, and only in-frame beta chains were retained. Identical CDR3 protein sequences are pooled into one entry, listed with their most common genes and DNA. For this entry, the V and J calls and clone size follow TCRdb and not the study's own pipeline. For this sample the table gives roughly 380,000 distinct CDR3 sequences, of which more than 4.5% were detected only once. The top ten clonotypes cover approximately 2.1% of the sample.

According to the study, the label for this sample's time point signals: patch test 1, 2 weeks after DPC sensitization. The meaning of the sample's treatment or condition label: therapeutic diphenylcyclopropenone sensitization with weekly scalp DPC. Blood at each patch-test visit was drawn before the patch test was applied. To be eligible, patients had to be aged 18 to 70, diagnosed with alopecia and judged suitable for DPC therapy, while pregnant patients were excluded. Unfractionated whole blood was collected in Tempus Blood RNA tubes, and total RNA was extracted from that blood. The receptor was isolated from a woman in her forties or fifties with alopecia areata. Some clones in this sample may be carry-over from other donors' samples. Sample: whole blood, taken in connection with sensitization to the hapten diphenylcyclopropenone (DPC).

CDR3 region: CASSSTPPGLAGNEQFF. The DNA sequence reads TGTGCCAGCAGCTCCACACCCCCGGGACTAGCGGGCAATGAGCAGTTCTTC. The chain links TRBV7-2 with TRBJ2-1, with 12 bases aligning to TRBD2. V is trimmed back by 4 bases and J by 6 bases, and the junction contains 10 bases that no gene match accounts for. Based on the germline V gene, the CDR1 and CDR2 sequences are SGHTA and FQGNSA. Including the terminal cysteine and phenylalanine, the CDR3 comprises 17 residues. The retained sequence is limited to the CDR3, 51 bases, with the frame set at the first base.